This T cell receptor (beta chain) emerged from a study of T cell repertoires in cytomegalovirus infection. Trimming took 0 bases from V and 0 from J; bases not matched to a gene: 5. CDR3 length: 17 residues. In germline, CDR1 is LGHNT, CDR2 FRNRAP. TCRdb re-called the reads with MiXCR, one entry per CDR3 protein. The sample holds 150,000 to 200,000 distinct CDR3 sequences, 17% seen once. This TCR was sampled from a human donor in good health (CMV status not recorded). Some clones in this sample may be carry-over from other donors' samples. The rearrangement uses TRBV12-5 and TRBJ1-1; 9 bases map to TRBD1. The sample was CD8+ T cells from PBMCs. Written as DNA, the CDR3 is TGTGCTAGTGGTTTGGTTCGGACAGGGGAGATGAACACTGAAGCTTTCTTT. It specifies CASGLVRTGEMNTEAFF. Using reference TRBV12-5 and TRBJ1-1 for the parts outside the CDR3, the full variable domain is DARVTQTPRHKVTEMGQEVTMRCQPILGHNTVFWYRQTMMQGLELLAYFRNRAPLDDSGMPKDRFSAEMPDATLATLKIQPSEPRDSAVYFCASGLVRTGEMNTEAFFGQGTRLTVV.